Following are 5 T cell receptor beta chains from one sample sequenced in a study of cytomegalovirus exposure and HLA in healthy donors. A multiplex PCR was run with 60 Vbeta primers and 13 Jbeta primers. Generated by immunoSEQ multiplex PCR, the TCRdb table keeps only in-frame clones and is missing some. The sample lists approximately 79,000 clones, roughly 79% occurring once. The sample was PBMCs. Receptors were obtained from a woman aged 35 to 49 in good health and CMV-seropositive.

The chain recombines TRBV7-2 with TRBJ2-1, with 8 positions matching TRBD2. V trimming: 5 bases; J trimming: 9 bases; junction bases outside the gene matches: 15. CDR1 is SGHTA and CDR2 is FQGNSA in the germline V gene. The CDR3 totals 16 residues. The CDR3 sequence is CASSPNGPSGSGEQFF. The CDR3 DNA reads TGTGCCAGCAGCCCAAACGGTCCCAGCGGGAGTGGTGAGCAGTTCTTC.

V is TRBV13 and J is TRBJ2-7; 9 bases fit TRBD2. This CDR3 region has 15 residues. J gave up 4 bases and V 4 bases, and 8 bases lay outside the gene matches. CDR1 PRHDT and CDR2 FYEKMQ come from the germline V gene (reference sequence). DNA of the CDR3: TGTGCCAGCAGCTCCACCGGGACTAGCCCATACGAGCAGTACTTC. Amino acids: CASSSTGTSPYEQYF.

The J gene is TRBJ1-5, the V gene TRBV5-5; tentatively, D is TRBD1 (5 bases). Germline values: CDR1 SGHKS, CDR2 YYEKEE (reference sequence). With 2 bases removed from V and 6 bases from J, the gap between germline ends came to 18 bases. The CDR3 is 16 residues long. The CDR3 DNA reads as TGTGCCAGCAGCTTCCGTCAGGTAGGGGTTGGTCAGCCCCAGCATTTT. Translating gives CASSFRQVGVGQPQHF.

This clone was recorded once. The rearrangement links TRBV10-2 to TRBJ1-1, with 8 nucleotides matching TRBD1. This CDR3 is 15 amino acids long. V lost 2 bases, J lost 6 bases, and 8 bases stayed unmatched. Germline lookup yields CDR1 WSHSY and CDR2 SAAADI. In DNA form, the CDR3 reads TGCGCCAGCAGTGAGGGGGGCACAGGGGGATCTGAAGCTTTCTTT. It yields the protein CASSEGGTGGSEAFF.

This clone was recorded once. This chain connects TRBV5-1 to TRBJ2-7, with D unresolved. The CDR3 is 11 residues long. Looked up from germline, CDR1 is SGHRS and CDR2 is YFSETQ. Deletions cut 5 bases from V and 3 bases from J, with 6 bases between. This CDR3 reads CASRSSYEQYF. DNA for the CDR3: TGCGCCAGCAGGTCGAGCTACGAGCAGTACTTC.